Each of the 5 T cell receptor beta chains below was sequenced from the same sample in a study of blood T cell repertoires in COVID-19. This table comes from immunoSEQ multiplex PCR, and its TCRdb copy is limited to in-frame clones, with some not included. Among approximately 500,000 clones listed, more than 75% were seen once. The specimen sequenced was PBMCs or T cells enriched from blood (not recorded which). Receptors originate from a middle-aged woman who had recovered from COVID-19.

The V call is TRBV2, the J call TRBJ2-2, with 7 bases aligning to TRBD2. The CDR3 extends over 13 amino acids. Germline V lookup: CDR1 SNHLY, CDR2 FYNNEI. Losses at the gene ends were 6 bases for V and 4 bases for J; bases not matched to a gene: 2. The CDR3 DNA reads TGTGCCAGCAGGCGGGAGATCACCGGGGAGCTGTTTTTT. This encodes CASRREITGELFF.

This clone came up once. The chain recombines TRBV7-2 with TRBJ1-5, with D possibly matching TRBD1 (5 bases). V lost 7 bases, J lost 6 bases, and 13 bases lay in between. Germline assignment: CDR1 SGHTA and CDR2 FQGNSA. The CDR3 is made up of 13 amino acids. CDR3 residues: CASKKQRGQPQHF. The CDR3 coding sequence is TGTGCCAGCAAAAAACAAAGGGGTCAGCCCCAGCATTTT. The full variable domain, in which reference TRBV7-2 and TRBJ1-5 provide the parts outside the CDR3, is GAGVSQSPSNKVTEKGKDVELRCDPISGHTALYWYRQSLGQGLEFLIYFQGNSAPDKSGLPSDRFSAERTGGSVSTLTIQRTQQEDSAVYLCASKKQRGQPQHFGDGTRLSIL.

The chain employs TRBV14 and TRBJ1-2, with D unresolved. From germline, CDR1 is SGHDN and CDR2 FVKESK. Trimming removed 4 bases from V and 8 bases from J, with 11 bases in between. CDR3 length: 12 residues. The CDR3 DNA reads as TGTGCCAGCAGCCTCCTGGCTGGCGGCTACACCTTC. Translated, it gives CASSLLAGGYTF.

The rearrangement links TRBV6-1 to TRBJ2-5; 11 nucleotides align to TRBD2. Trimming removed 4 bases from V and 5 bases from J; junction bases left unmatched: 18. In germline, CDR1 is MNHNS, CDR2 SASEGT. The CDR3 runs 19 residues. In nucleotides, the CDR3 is TGTGCCAGCAGTGCTAAACTAGCGGGAGCTACTAGCGTGATGGAGACCCAGTACTTC. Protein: CASSAKLAGATSVMETQYF.

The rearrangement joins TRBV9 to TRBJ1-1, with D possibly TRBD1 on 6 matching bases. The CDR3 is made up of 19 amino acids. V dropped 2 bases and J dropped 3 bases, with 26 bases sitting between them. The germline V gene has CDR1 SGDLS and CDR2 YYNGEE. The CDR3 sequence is CASSVLPGHQLGDYTEAFF. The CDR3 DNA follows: TGTGCCAGCAGCGTTCTTCCGGGACATCAACTCGGGGATTACACTGAAGCTTTCTTT.